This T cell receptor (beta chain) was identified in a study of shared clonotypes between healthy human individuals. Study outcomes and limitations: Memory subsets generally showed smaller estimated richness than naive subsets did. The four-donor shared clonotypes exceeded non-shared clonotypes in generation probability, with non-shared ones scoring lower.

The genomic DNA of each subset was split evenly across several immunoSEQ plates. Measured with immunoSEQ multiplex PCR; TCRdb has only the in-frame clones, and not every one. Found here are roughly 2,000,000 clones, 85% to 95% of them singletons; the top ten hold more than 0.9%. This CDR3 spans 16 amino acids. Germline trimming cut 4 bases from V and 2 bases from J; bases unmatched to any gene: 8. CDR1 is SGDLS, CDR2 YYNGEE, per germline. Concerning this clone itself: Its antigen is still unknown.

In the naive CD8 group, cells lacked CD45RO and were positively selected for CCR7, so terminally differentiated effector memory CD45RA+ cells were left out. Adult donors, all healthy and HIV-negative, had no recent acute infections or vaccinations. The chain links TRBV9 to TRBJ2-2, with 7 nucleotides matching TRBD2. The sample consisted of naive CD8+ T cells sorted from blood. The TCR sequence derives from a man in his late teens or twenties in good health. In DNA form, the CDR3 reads TGTGCCAGCAGCCACAGCCCGGGACTAAACACCGGGGAGCTGTTTTTT. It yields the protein CASSHSPGLNTGELFF.